This T cell receptor (beta chain) emerged from a study of shared clonotypes between healthy human individuals. Here immunoSEQ multiplex PCR was the method, and the copy in TCRdb shows in-frame clones only, minus some. The table lists some 530,000 clones, approximately 84% of them singletons, with over 9.5% in the top ten. For this clone: In the same sample, other DNA sequences code for this CDR3.

The CDR3 contains 16 residues. V gave up 5 bases and J gave up 0 bases, with 17 bases separating them. The germline CDR1 and CDR2 sequences are SGHTA and FQGNSA. The chain carries TRBV7-2 and TRBJ2-7; D might be TRBD2 (6 bases). The TCR sequence derives from a woman in her thirties or forties in good health. Some clones in this sample may be carry-over from other donors' samples. The sample was PBMCs. The CDR3 DNA sequence: TGTGCCAGCAGCCTGAGAGCTGGAGGGAGCTCCTACGAGCAGTACTTC. Translation: CASSLRAGGSSYEQYF.